This T cell receptor beta chain was sequenced for a study of cytomegalovirus exposure and HLA in healthy donors. Nominally healthy donors were sampled, though unrecorded immune exposures were likely. The length of the CDR3 is 15 residues. Germline assignment: CDR1 MDHEN and CDR2 SYDVKM. V lost 3 bases, J lost 2 bases, and 3 bases stayed unmatched. With 60 Vbeta and 13 Jbeta primers, the PCR was carried out. TCRdb keeps only in-frame clones here, not all; method: immunoSEQ multiplex PCR. The sample yields tens of thousands of clones, roughly 70% seen once. Study results and limitations: Whilst most TCR sequences proved rare, a subset of public TCRs occurred across many donors. Analyzed later, association rates of TCRs varied across HLA loci, with DRB1 most and HLA-C fewest. For most subjects, TCR beta sequences were reported to predict HLA-A and HLA-B alleles with accuracy.

On this clone: Its specificity is unknown.

The sequence was collected from a man in his fifties or sixties in good health and CMV-seropositive. The sequenced material came from PBMCs. V usage is TRBV28 and J usage is TRBJ2-7, with TRBD1 matching over 11 bases. CDR3: CASSFWTGGTYEQYF. The CDR3 DNA reads as TGTGCCAGCAGTTTTTGGACAGGGGGCACCTACGAGCAGTACTTC.